This T cell receptor beta chain comes out of a study of shared clonotypes between healthy human individuals. Study-wide results and limits: A generally larger estimated richness was seen in naive subsets than in memory subsets. Sorted-subset samples were not fully sequenced, rarefaction indicated.

The deep-level immunoSEQ assay was used. In the study's own analysis: Filtering differed since immunoSEQ provided only junctions, with no quality scores. Produced via immunoSEQ multiplex PCR; TCRdb's table is partial and in-frame only. V, J and clone size reflect that table, while D and trimming were determined from the DNA. The sample contains about 79,000 clones, about 64% of which appear only once. A note on this clone: What it binds is unknown.

After removal of 3 bases from V and 3 bases from J, the junction contained 7 bases not matched to a gene. The CDR3 totals 15 residues. Germline CDR1 is LNHDA and CDR2 is SQIVND (reference sequence). The origin of this receptor is a man in his thirties or forties in good health. V and J are TRBV19 and TRBJ2-7, with TRBD1 matching over 8 bases. Material for sequencing was memory CD8+ T cells sorted from blood. Subset denoted: CD45RO+ cells pooled with CCR7-negative TemRA cells. In DNA form, the CDR3 reads TGTGCCAGTAGTATTGCCAGGGGGCGTAACTACGAGCAGTACTTC. Residues: CASSIARGRNYEQYF.